This entry lists 21 T cell receptor beta chains sequenced from one sample in a study of cytomegalovirus exposure and HLA in healthy donors (dated by TCRdb to 2016 to 2017). The library was produced with the immunoSEQ multiplex PCR assay. For the multiplex PCR, a mixture combining 60 forward primers for TCR Vbeta segments and 13 reverse primers for TCR Jbeta segments was used. TCRdb carries this immuneACCESS record with in-frame sequences only. Its versions omit some clonotypes, under half of them owing to an unresolved V gene in the studies checked, with the rest unexplained. In all, the sample holds about 130,000 clones, and roughly 76% of those were seen once. Together, the top ten hold approximately 13% of the sample. Specimen: PBMCs. Source of these receptors: a woman aged 60-75 years in good health and CMV-seropositive.

V is TRBV7-9 and J is TRBJ2-7; 7 positions agree with TRBD1. Germline-derived CDR1 and CDR2 are SEHNR and FQNEAQ (reference sequence). The length of the CDR3 is 15 residues. The V segment lost 1 base and the J segment 1 base; nucleotides outside the gene matches: 4. CDR3 coding DNA: TGTGCCAGCAGCTTAGTGGGACAGCGTTCCTACGAGCAGTACTTC. Its translation: CASSLVGQRSYEQYF.

V gene TRBV6-6 combines with J gene TRBJ2-2, with TRBD1 as a possible D gene (6 bases). Germline assignment: CDR1 MNHNY and CDR2 SVGAGI (reference sequence). V was shortened by 6 bases and J by 13 bases, with 15 bases between the two germline ends. The CDR3 is 12 residues long. CDR3 residues: CASRTGTLGLFF. The CDR3 nucleotides are TGTGCCAGCAGAACAGGGACCCTGGGGCTGTTTTTT.

The rearrangement links TRBV7-9 to TRBJ1-1, with D perhaps matching TRBD1 (6 bases). Germline V lookup: CDR1 SEHNR, CDR2 FQNEAQ (reference sequence). The V gene lost 5 bases and the J gene lost 5 bases, with 21 bases spanning the gap. The CDR3 loop spans 16 amino acids. The CDR3 here is CASSPSPGRGRTEAFF. In DNA, the CDR3 is TGTGCCAGCAGCCCTAGCCCGGGCAGGGGTAGGACTGAAGCTTTCTTT.

The chain uses TRBV7-2 and TRBJ2-1; TRBD1 aligns across 9 bases. The V gene's germline CDR1 is SGHTA and CDR2 FQGNSA. Unmatched junction bases numbered 7, after V lost 1 base and J lost 0 bases. This CDR3 contains 18 residues. This CDR3 is CASSLGGTGPTSYNEQFF. CDR3 DNA: TGTGCCAGCAGCTTAGGGGGGACAGGGCCGACCTCCTACAATGAGCAGTTCTTC.

CDR3: CASSKRSGRSYNEQFF. The CDR3 nucleotides read TGTGCCAGCAGCAAAAGGAGCGGGAGGTCTTACAATGAGCAGTTCTTC. The chain recombines TRBV21-1 with TRBJ2-1; no DNA check was done on the table's D call, TRBD2. TRBV21-1 is a known pseudogene. The CDR3 extends over 16 amino acids.

This clone came up once. J is TRBJ2-2 and V is TRBV7-6; 10 nucleotides agree with TRBD1. Germline lookup yields CDR1 SGHVS and CDR2 FNYEAQ. Trimming took 5 bases from V and 2 from J; bases not matched to a gene: 2. This CDR3 is 15 amino acids long. The CDR3 sequence: CASSRQGANTGELFF. As DNA, the CDR3 is TGTGCCAGCAGCCGACAGGGGGCCAACACCGGGGAGCTGTTTTTT.

This clone was observed a handful of times. The chain links TRBV10-3 to TRBJ2-3; TRBD2 agrees at 10 bases. With V trimmed by 5 bases and J by 0 bases, 2 bases remained unmatched. CDR1 ENHRY and CDR2 SYGVKD come from the germline V gene. This CDR3 spans 15 amino acids. The CDR3 DNA sequence: TGTGCCATCAGTACACTAGCGGGGAGCACAGATACGCAGTATTTT. Amino acids: CAISTLAGSTDTQYF.

The chain uses TRBV18 and TRBJ2-7, with D perhaps matching TRBD1 (6 bases). This CDR3 is 15 amino acids long. Between the trimmed V and J ends, which lost 4 bases and 4 bases, there was a span of 17 bases. Germline V CDR1 and CDR2: KGHSH, LQKENI. CDR3 sequence (DNA): TGTGCCAGCTCACGCACCGGGACATCCTTTTACGAGCAGTACTTC. This translates into CASSRTGTSFYEQYF. The full variable domain, rest sourced from reference TRBV18 and TRBJ2-7, is NAGVMQNPRHLVRRRGQEARLRCSPMKGHSHVYWYRQLPEEGLKFMVYLQKENIIDESGMPKERFSAEFPKEGPSILRIQQVVRGDSAAYFCASSRTGTSFYEQYFGPGTRLTVT.

The chain carries TRBV7-2 and TRBJ2-5; 9 nucleotides align to TRBD2. This CDR3 has 16 amino acids. From germline, CDR1 is SGHTA and CDR2 FQGNSA. V was pared by 1 base and J by 4 bases, with 7 bases of the junction left unmatched. Here the CDR3 DNA reads TGTGCCAGCAGCTTAGACTTCGCGGGAGGGGGAGAGACCCAGTACTTC. Translated, it gives CASSLDFAGGGETQYF. Full variable domain (rest looked up from reference TRBV7-2 and TRBJ2-5): GAGVSQSPSNKVTEKGKDVELRCDPISGHTALYWYRQSLGQGLEFLIYFQGNSAPDKSGLPSDRFSAERTGGSVSTLTIQRTQQEDSAVYLCASSLDFAGGGETQYFGPGTRLLVL.

V and J are TRBV6-1 and TRBJ2-1, with D unclear. Germline V gene lookup returns CDR1 MNHNS and CDR2 SASEGT. The CDR3 has 12 residues. The V and J ends lost 6 bases and 9 bases respectively, with 12 bases between them. The CDR3 DNA follows: TGTGCCAGCAGCCCCGGAGTCCGTGAGCAGTTCTTC. Protein: CASSPGVREQFF.

The genes are TRBV9 and TRBJ2-3; 8 nucleotides align to TRBD1. The CDR3 has 16 amino acids. V gave up 0 bases and J gave up 3 bases; unmatched junction bases: 6. Germline values: CDR1 SGDLS, CDR2 YYNGEE. CDR3 in DNA: TGTGCCAGCAGCGTAGAGGGGACAGGACATACAGATACGCAGTATTTT. Its translation: CASSVEGTGHTDTQYF. The full variable domain, its missing parts supplied by reference TRBV9 and TRBJ2-3, is DSGVTQTPKHLITATGQRVTLRCSPRSGDLSVYWYQQSLDQGLQFLIQYYNGEERAKGNILERFSAQQFPDLHSELNLSSLELGDSALYFCASSVEGTGHTDTQYFGPGTRLTVL.

This chain joins TRBV18 and TRBJ1-1; TRBD1 agrees at 9 bases. CDR3 size: 18 residues. CDR1 and CDR2 (germline): KGHSH, LQKENI. Germline trimming cut 2 bases from V and 0 bases from J; bases unmatched to any gene: 10. The CDR3 reads CASSPATGGGDMNTEAFF. The CDR3 DNA is TGTGCCAGCTCACCAGCGACAGGGGGAGGGGACATGAACACTGAAGCTTTCTTT. Using reference TRBV18 and TRBJ1-1 for the parts outside the CDR3, the full variable domain is NAGVMQNPRHLVRRRGQEARLRCSPMKGHSHVYWYRQLPEEGLKFMVYLQKENIIDESGMPKERFSAEFPKEGPSILRIQQVVRGDSAAYFCASSPATGGGDMNTEAFFGQGTRLTVV.

The chain combines TRBV5-4 with TRBJ1-2, with D unresolved. Germline CDR1 reads SGHNT; CDR2 reads YYREEE (reference sequence). The length of the CDR3 is 13 residues. Trimming took off 0 bases at V and 0 bases at J, with 3 bases between the two ends. The CDR3 reads CASSLGANYGYTF. DNA of the CDR3: TGTGCCAGCAGCTTGGGAGCTAACTATGGCTACACCTTC.

The chain recombines TRBV7-3 with TRBJ2-5; 9 bases align to TRBD1. With 4 bases clipped from V and 7 bases from J, the junction kept 4 bases outside the gene matches. The germline gives CDR1 SGHTA, CDR2 FQGTGA. The CDR3 is 13 residues long. This CDR3 is CASSWTGDGTQYF. CDR3 nucleotide sequence: TGTGCCAGCAGCTGGACAGGGGATGGGACCCAGTACTTC.

V and J are TRBV30 and TRBJ2-2; the match to TRBD1 covers 8 bases. The CDR3 has 14 residues. Germline CDR1 and CDR2: GTSNPN and SVGIG (reference sequence). V shed 3 bases and J 1 base; nucleotides not matched to a gene: 1. CDR3 sequence reads: CAWRQGENTGELFF. The CDR3 nucleotides read TGTGCCTGGAGACAGGGGGAGAACACCGGGGAGCTGTTTTTT.

This chain links TRBV7-9 with TRBJ2-3, with 8 bases aligning to TRBD2. The CDR3 is 16 amino acids. CDR1 is SEHNR, CDR2 FQNEAQ, per germline (reference sequence). The V gene end was trimmed by 3 bases and the J gene end by 1 base; junction bases not matched to a gene: 6. This CDR3 reads CASSFLAGWGTDTQYF. CDR3 in DNA: TGTGCCAGCAGCTTCTTAGCGGGGTGGGGCACAGATACGCAGTATTTT.

The gene calls are TRBV15 and TRBJ2-4; TRBD2 matches at 7 bases. This CDR3 is 17 amino acids long. After removal of 0 bases from V and 2 bases from J, the junction contained 7 bases not matched to a gene. Germline lookup yields CDR1 LNHNV and CDR2 YYDKDF (reference sequence). CDR3 DNA sequence: TGTGCCACCAGCAGAGATCGGTCTAGCGGTACCAAAAACATTCAGTACTTC. Its protein product is CATSRDRSSGTKNIQYF.

The rearrangement uses TRBV5-4 and TRBJ2-1; 7 positions agree with TRBD2. Trimming cost V 3 bases and J 5 bases; bases outside gene matches: 11. The length of the CDR3 is 16 residues. Germline-derived CDR1 and CDR2 are SGHNT and YYREEE (reference sequence). This CDR3 is CASSSPLGEGNNEQFF. As DNA, the CDR3 is TGTGCCAGCAGCTCTCCCCTGGGGGAGGGCAACAATGAGCAGTTCTTC.

As DNA, the CDR3 is TGTGCCAGCAGCTTGCTGGGAGGGGTGGAGTACTTC. Its protein product is CASSLLGGVEYF. The chain employs TRBV5-6 and TRBJ2-7; 7 bases are a match to TRBD2. Germline-derived CDR1 and CDR2 are SGHDT and YYEEEE. V trimming: 1 base; J trimming: 11 bases; junction bases outside the gene matches: 6. CDR3 length: 12 residues.

The J gene is TRBJ1-1, the V gene TRBV29-1, with TRBD1 as a possible D gene (6 bases). The CDR3 totals 12 residues. V lost 6 bases and J 2 bases, leaving 10 bases between the germline ends. The germline CDR1 and CDR2 sequences are SQVTM and ANQGSEA. Here the CDR3 DNA reads TGCAGCGTAATGGACAGCAACACTGAAGCTTTCTTT. Its protein is CSVMDSNTEAFF.

The chain links TRBV5-1 to TRBJ1-3; TRBD1 might be the D (6 bases). With 3 bases removed from V and 2 bases from J, the gap between germline ends came to 21 bases. Germline CDR1 and CDR2: SGHRS and YFSETQ. This CDR3 contains 18 residues. CDR3 sequence: CASSYKPQGDLPGNTIYF. CDR3 nucleotides: TGCGCCAGCAGCTACAAGCCACAGGGTGATCTCCCTGGAAACACCATATATTTT.